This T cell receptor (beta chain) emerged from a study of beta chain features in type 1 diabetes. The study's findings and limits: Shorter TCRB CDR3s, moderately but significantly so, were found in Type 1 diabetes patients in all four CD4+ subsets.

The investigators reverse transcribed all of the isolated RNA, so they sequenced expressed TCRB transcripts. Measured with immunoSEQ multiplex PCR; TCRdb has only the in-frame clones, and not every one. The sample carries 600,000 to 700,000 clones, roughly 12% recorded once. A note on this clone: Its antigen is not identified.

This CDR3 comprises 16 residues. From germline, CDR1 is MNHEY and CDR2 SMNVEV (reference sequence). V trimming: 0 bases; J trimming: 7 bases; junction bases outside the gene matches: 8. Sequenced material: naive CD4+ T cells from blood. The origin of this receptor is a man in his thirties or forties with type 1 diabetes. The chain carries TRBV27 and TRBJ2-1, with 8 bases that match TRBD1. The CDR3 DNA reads TGTGCCAGCAGTTTATCGCCCAGGGGGCTGGGGAATGAGCAGTTCTTC. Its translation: CASSLSPRGLGNEQFF.